The present T cell receptor beta chain was sequenced within a study of cytomegalovirus exposure and HLA in healthy donors. PCR employed 60 Vbeta and 13 Jbeta primers. Assay: immunoSEQ multiplex PCR; the TCRdb copy retains only in-frame clones and omits some. Altogether 140,000 or so clones are present, roughly 86% being singletons, with the ten largest covering 0.51%. The CDR3 contains 16 residues. Losses at the gene ends were 0 bases for V and 6 bases for J; bases not matched to a gene: 10. The germline CDR1 and CDR2 sequences are SGHRS and YFSETQ. The sequence was obtained from a woman in her thirties or forties in good health and CMV-seronegative. The sequencing sample was made of PBMCs. The chain recombines TRBV5-1 with TRBJ2-3; 7 bases match TRBD2. Written as DNA, the CDR3 is TGCGCCAGCAGCTTGGGGGTGGGAGGGCCGACGGATACGCAGTATTTT. Translated, it gives CASSLGVGGPTDTQYF. Filled out from reference TRBV5-1 and TRBJ2-3, the complete variable domain reads KAGVTQTPRYLIKTRGQQVTLSCSPISGHRSVSWYQQTPGQGLQFLFEYFSETQRNKGNFPGRFSGRQFSNSRSEMNVSTLELGDSALYLCASSLGVGGPTDTQYFGPGTRLTVL.